This TCR beta chain was sequenced in a study of tumor-infiltrating lymphocytes in localized non-small cell lung cancer. Study conclusions and caveats: TCR sequencing covered a subset of patients with enough tissue.

Sequencing used immunoSEQ multiplex PCR; TCRdb keeps in-frame clones, though not all of them. The data hold several thousand clones, with just under 75% observed a single time. The V end was cut by 1 base, the J end by 0 bases, with 10 bases between. Per germline, CDR1 GTSNPN and CDR2 SVGIG (reference sequence). The CDR3 has 15 amino acids. The sample holds a few counts of this clone. Its specificity is not known. This chain joins TRBV30 and TRBJ1-5; D call uncertain. Material for sequencing was lung tumor tissue. The TCR sequence derives from a human donor with non-small cell lung cancer. CDR3 DNA sequence: TGTGCCTGGAGTGCTCCTTTGGGTAGCAATCAGCCCCAGCATTTT. It is translated as CAWSAPLGSNQPQHF.